One sample yielded the 4 T cell receptor beta chains listed below, sequenced in a study of blood T cell repertoires in COVID-19. Some clones are missing from TCRdb's copy, which holds only in-frame ones; the method was immunoSEQ multiplex PCR. The data show roughly 520,000 clones, 70% to 90% seen once. Sequenced sample: PBMCs or T cells enriched from blood (not recorded which). The origin of the receptors is a woman between 40 and 55 years old who had recovered from COVID-19.

The rearrangement links TRBV27 to TRBJ1-6, with a weak D call TRBD1 (6 bases). Germline V gene data show CDR1 as MNHEY and CDR2 as SMNVEV (reference sequence). The CDR3 runs 20 residues. V lost 2 bases, J lost 0 bases, and 20 bases lay in between. This CDR3 is CASSLLFSGRGSSYNSPLHF. CDR3 DNA: TGTGCCAGCAGTTTACTCTTCTCGGGCAGGGGATCCTCCTATAATTCACCCCTCCACTTT.

This chain connects TRBV7-2 to TRBJ1-2, with TRBD1 as a possible D gene (5 bases). Per the germline V gene, CDR1 is SGHTA and CDR2 is FQGNSA. The V end lost 3 bases, the J end lost 0 bases, and 11 bases lay between the germline ends. The CDR3 spans 15 residues. CDR3 sequence: CASSFGQATNYGYTF. CDR3 nucleotides: TGTGCCAGCAGCTTCGGACAAGCTACTAACTATGGCTACACCTTC.

The rearrangement links TRBV4-3 to TRBJ2-7; 9 bases are shared with TRBD1. CDR1 LGHNA and CDR2 YSLEER come from the germline V gene. The CDR3 is 14 residues long. Trimming at V came to 3 bases and at J to 4 bases, leaving 4 bases not matched to a gene. The CDR3 spells CASSHGQGTYEQYF. The CDR3, as DNA: TGCGCCAGCAGCCATGGACAGGGGACGTACGAGCAGTACTTC.

The genes are TRBV5-1 and TRBJ2-1; TRBD2 agrees at 11 bases. Germline V gives CDR1 SGHRS, CDR2 YFSETQ. The J segment lost 0 bases and the V segment lost 4 bases, leaving 3 bases of the junction unmatched. This CDR3 has 16 residues. Written as DNA, the CDR3 is TGCGCCAGCAGCGTAGGGACTAGCGGCTCCTACAATGAGCAGTTCTTC. It yields the protein CASSVGTSGSYNEQFF.